The 19 T cell receptor beta chains below were found in one sample sequenced in a study of Ad26.COV2.S vaccination and SARS-CoV-2 variants. Generated by immunoSEQ multiplex PCR, the TCRdb table keeps only in-frame clones and is missing some. The table shows approximately 410,000 clones, with roughly 90% occurring only once. The treatment was: about 20 received Ad26.COV2.S at low or high dose, single or two shots; roughly five received placebo; per-sample allocation not given. Sampling took place 63 days after the first vaccine or placebo injection. The sample in question was peripheral blood, obtained in a trial of Ad26.COV2.S vaccine versus placebo. The receptor set was obtained from a person between 18 and 59 years old who received the Ad26.COV2.S COVID-19 vaccine or a placebo.

The rearrangement uses TRBV5-1 and TRBJ1-2; D remains ambiguous. The CDR3 spans 15 residues. The germline CDR1 and CDR2 sequences are SGHRS and YFSETQ. V was shortened by 0 bases and J by 2 bases, with 11 bases between the two germline ends. The CDR3 DNA follows: TGCGCCAGCAGCTTGGGAGGTGACGCGAACTATGGCTACACCTTC. Protein: CASSLGGDANYGYTF. The full variable domain, with the rest looked up from reference TRBV5-1 and TRBJ1-2, is KAGVTQTPRYLIKTRGQQVTLSCSPISGHRSVSWYQQTPGQGLQFLFEYFSETQRNKGNFPGRFSGRQFSNSRSEMNVSTLELGDSALYLCASSLGGDANYGYTFGSGTRLTVV.

This clone has just a few counts. The rearrangement links TRBV7-8 to TRBJ2-2; 12 bases match TRBD2. The ends lost 4 bases at V and 1 base at J; junction bases unmatched: 4. From germline, CDR1 is SGHVS and CDR2 FQNEAQ. The CDR3 has 17 residues. The chain's CDR3 is CASSYGLAGLNTGELFF. CDR3 sequence (DNA): TGTGCCAGCAGCTATGGACTAGCGGGGCTGAACACCGGGGAGCTGTTTTTT.

V gene TRBV6-6 combines with J gene TRBJ1-4; the D gene is possibly TRBD1 (5 bases). V was shortened by 0 bases and J by 4 bases, with 9 bases between the two germline ends. Germline assignment: CDR1 MNHNY and CDR2 SVGAGI (reference sequence). There are 15 residues in the CDR3. The CDR3 sequence: CASSYSGGFNEKLFF. DNA of the CDR3: TGTGCCAGCAGTTACTCGGGGGGGTTTAATGAAAAACTGTTTTTT.

This clone was found once. The V gene is TRBV6-2 or TRBV6-3, the J gene TRBJ2-7, with D hard to call. V was cut by 5 bases and J by 3 bases, with 8 bases left in between. The CDR3 is 12 residues long. CDR1 and CDR2 from the germline V gene are MNHEY and SVGEGT. CDR3 sequence: CASSSVSYEQYF. The CDR3 region has the DNA TGTGCCAGCAGTAGCGTAAGCTACGAGCAGTACTTC.

The V call is TRBV7-9, the J call TRBJ1-1; D is perhaps TRBD1 (5 bases). Germline values: CDR1 SEHNR, CDR2 FQNEAQ (reference sequence). V was trimmed by 3 bases and J by 5 bases, leaving 16 bases between them. The CDR3 covers 15 residues. In DNA, the CDR3 is TGTGCCAGCAGCTTGATGGGCGGGGCTCGGACTGAAGCTTTCTTT. Translated: CASSLMGGARTEAFF.

The CDR3 sequence is CASSPLDRGRAFF. For the CDR3, the DNA is TGTGCCAGCAGCCCCTTAGACAGGGGCAGAGCTTTCTTT. This chain connects TRBV7-6 to TRBJ1-1; 8 bases line up with TRBD1. The ends lost 5 bases at V and 10 bases at J; junction bases unmatched: 9. CDR3 length equals 13 residues. Germline lookup yields CDR1 SGHVS and CDR2 FNYEAQ.

The chain is built from TRBV11-3 and TRBJ2-2; the D gene is possibly TRBD2 (5 bases). Germline CDR1 is SGHNT and CDR2 is YENEEA. Trimming pared 4 bases from V and 2 bases from J, leaving 8 bases between. This CDR3 contains 14 residues. The CDR3 here is CASSSRTNTGELFF. As DNA, the CDR3 is TGTGCCAGCAGCTCGCGGACTAACACCGGGGAGCTGTTTTTT.

The chain recombines TRBV5-1 with TRBJ1-3; 10 bases are shared with TRBD1. The ends lost 3 bases at V and 4 bases at J; junction bases unmatched: 16. CDR3 size: 19 residues. The germline V gene has CDR1 SGHRS and CDR2 YFSETQ. Here the CDR3 reads CASSSRALGTGAKGNTIYF. The CDR3 region has the DNA TGCGCCAGCAGCTCCAGAGCCCTAGGGACAGGGGCTAAAGGAAACACCATATATTTT.

V and J are TRBV9 and TRBJ2-3, with 7 bases that match TRBD2. Germline V gene data show CDR1 as SGDLS and CDR2 as YYNGEE. This CDR3 comprises 13 residues. Unmatched junction bases numbered 3, after V lost 4 bases and J lost 4 bases. The CDR3 is CASSKRGSDTQYF. In DNA, the CDR3 is TGTGCCAGCAGCAAGCGGGGTTCAGATACGCAGTATTTT.

The rearrangement links TRBV7-9 to TRBJ2-7; unclear D gene. The germline V gene encodes CDR1 SEHNR and CDR2 FQNEAQ (reference sequence). The V end lost 5 bases, the J end lost 6 bases, and 11 bases lay between the germline ends. The CDR3 extends over 12 amino acids. The CDR3 spells CASSPLGGEQYF. CDR3 sequence (DNA): TGTGCCAGCAGCCCCCTAGGTGGCGAGCAGTACTTC.

The V call is TRBV6-2 or TRBV6-3, the J call TRBJ2-1, with no clear D. Per germline, CDR1 MNHEY and CDR2 SVGEGT. This CDR3 has 16 residues. V lost 5 bases and J 1 base, leaving 15 bases between the germline ends. CDR3 region: CASSPYHRVSYNEQFF. The CDR3 DNA sequence: TGTGCCAGCAGTCCCTACCACCGAGTGTCCTACAATGAGCAGTTCTTC.

Concerning this clone: The CDR3 carries no conserved terminal phenylalanine or tryptophan, so it likely arises from a read error. V and J are TRBV5-1 and TRBJ2-7; D call uncertain. CDR3 length: 13 amino acids. Germline CDR1 is SGHRS and CDR2 is YFSETQ. Trimming stripped 0 bases from V and 2 bases from J, with 6 bases between. The CDR3 loop reads CASSLDGAYEQYS. In nucleotides, the CDR3 is TGCGCCAGCAGCTTGGACGGAGCCTACGAGCAGTACTCC.

CDR3 in amino acids: CASSQVYPGNHNQPQHF. In nucleotides, the CDR3 is TGCGCCAGCAGCCAAGTTTACCCGGGGAACCACAATCAGCCCCAGCATTTT. The chain employs TRBV4-1 and TRBJ1-5; no clear D. The CDR3 is 17 amino acids. V dropped 1 base and J dropped 3 bases, with 16 bases sitting between them. Germline V gene data show CDR1 as MGHRA and CDR2 as YSYEKL.

CDR3 bases: TGTGCCAGCAGCTTTCTCATGGAAGTCCAAGAGACCCAGTACTTC. Protein sequence: CASSFLMEVQETQYF. The chain employs TRBV7-9 and TRBJ2-5, with D hard to call. Per the germline V gene, CDR1 is SEHNR and CDR2 is FQNEAQ (reference sequence). The V end lost 3 bases, the J end lost 1 base, and 12 bases lay between the germline ends. The CDR3 runs to 15 residues.

The genes are TRBV4-3 and TRBJ2-2, with TRBD2 matching 9 bases. The CDR3 consists of 18 residues. V was pared by 0 bases and J by 5 bases, with 10 bases of the junction left unmatched. Germline V gene data show CDR1 as LGHNA and CDR2 as YSLEER. The CDR3 spells CASSQDRGAGGVTGELFF. CDR3 nucleotides: TGCGCCAGCAGCCAAGATCGAGGAGCGGGGGGTGTTACCGGGGAGCTGTTTTTT.

The V call is TRBV15, the J call TRBJ1-1; D is unresolved. CDR3 length: 13 residues. Germline-derived CDR1 and CDR2 are LNHNV and YYDKDF (reference sequence). Deletions cut 1 base from V and 6 bases from J, with 9 bases between. CDR3 coding DNA: TGTGCCACCAGCAGAGTGCGGTTATCTGAAGCTTTCTTT. Protein product: CATSRVRLSEAFF.

Only one count was recorded for this clone. The chain links TRBV5-4 to TRBJ2-3; D may be TRBD1 (5 bases). Germline assignment: CDR1 SGHNT and CDR2 YYREEE (reference sequence). The CDR3 is 13 residues long. V was cut by 4 bases and J by 2 bases, with 8 bases left in between. CDR3 protein: CASSRQLTDTQYF. CDR3 DNA sequence: TGTGCCAGCAGCCGACAGCTCACAGATACGCAGTATTTT.

The chain carries TRBV10-3 and TRBJ2-1, with D unclear. Trimming removed 2 bases at V and 10 bases at J, with 15 bases between. This CDR3 has 14 amino acids. The V gene's germline CDR1 is ENHRY and CDR2 SYGVKD. DNA of the CDR3: TGTGCCATCAGTGAGGGAGCCGGTTACGGGGAGCAGTTCTTC. Translating it yields CAISEGAGYGEQFF.

The chain employs TRBV10-3 and TRBJ1-1; D perhaps matches TRBD1 (6 bases). CDR3 length equals 15 residues. CDR1 and CDR2 from the germline V gene are ENHRY and SYGVKD. V lost 9 bases to trimming and J lost 4 bases, with 21 bases between them. The CDR3 nucleotides read TGTGCCATATTAAACACAGGGAAGAGGAGCACTGAAGCTTTCTTT. Protein product: CAILNTGKRSTEAFF.